This is a list of T cell receptor beta chains from one sample in a study of blood T cell repertoires in COVID-19. The table came from immunoSEQ multiplex PCR; TCRdb's copy has only in-frame clones and leaves some out. In the table there are about 190,000 clones, less than 90% of which are singletons. The sequencing sample was made of peripheral blood. The receptor source for this set is a man aged 30 to 39 with acute or convalescent COVID-19. Both conserved end residues are part of each CDR3. A D gene is named only where the DNA matches it firmly. Part of the rows lack a size; the others show once, few, many or a class for expanded clones.

j_call | v_call | d_call | clone_size | cdr3_aa | cdr3_nt
TRBJ1-4 | TRBV5-1 | TRBD1 | few | CASSLGQGYNEKLFF | TGCGCCAGCAGCTTAGGACAGGGATATAATGAAAAACTGTTTTTT
TRBJ2-7 | TRBV6-5 | TRBD2 | once | CASSLGLAGSYEQYF | TGTGCCAGCAGTCTAGGACTAGCCGGATCCTACGAGCAGTACTTC
TRBJ2-2 | TRBV6-5 | - | - | CASSYRGELFF | TGTGCCAGCAGTTACCGTGGGGAGCTGTTTTTT
TRBJ1-1 | TRBV28 | - | - | CASRLPSGNTEAFF | TGTGCCAGCAGACTGCCTTCGGGGAACACTGAAGCTTTCTTT
TRBJ2-1 | TRBV24-1 | TRBD1 | - | CATSDTRQGRREQFF | TGTGCCACCAGTGACACGAGACAGGGGAGGCGTGAGCAGTTCTTC
TRBJ2-7 | TRBV29-1 | TRBD1 | - | CSVVKTGDPYEQYF | TGCAGCGTTGTGAAGACAGGGGACCCCTACGAGCAGTACTTC
TRBJ2-7 | TRBV7-9 | - | - | CASERIASSYEQYF | TGTGCCAGCGAGAGAATCGCAAGTTCCTACGAGCAGTACTTC
TRBJ1-2 | TRBV28 | - | - | CASSYRGGRAGYTF | TGTGCCAGCAGTTACCGTGGGGGGAGAGCTGGCTACACCTTC
TRBJ1-2 | TRBV9 | TRBD1 | - | CASSVERTGAIYGYTF | TGTGCCAGCAGCGTAGAGAGGACAGGGGCTATCTATGGCTACACCTTC
TRBJ2-3 | TRBV27 | - | - | CASSLSMAHSTDTQYF | TGTGCCAGCAGTTTAAGTATGGCCCATAGCACAGATACGCAGTATTTT
TRBJ2-3 | TRBV25-1 | - | - | CASSVGAGADTQYF | TGTGCCAGCAGTGTGGGGGCTGGGGCAGATACGCAGTATTTT
TRBJ1-6 | TRBV27 | - | - | CASSPKRVLNSPLHF | TGTGCCAGCAGCCCTAAGCGGGTCCTAAATTCACCCCTCCACTTT
TRBJ2-7 | TRBV9 | TRBD2 | - | CASSALGASGRAVEQYF | TGTGCCAGCAGCGCCCTAGGGGCTAGCGGGAGGGCGGTCGAGCAGTACTTC
TRBJ2-5 | TRBV5-1 | TRBD2 | - | CASSLAGLAGTQETQYF | TGCGCCAGCAGCTTGGCCGGACTAGCGGGGACCCAAGAGACCCAGTACTTC